This TCR beta chain is drawn from a study of patients and donors after allogeneic stem cell transplantation. In TCRdb, the RT-PCR reads were re-called with MiXCR into one record per CDR3 protein. The sample has over 350,000 distinct CDR3 sequences, 15% to 20% seen once. V was shortened by 6 bases and J by 7 bases, with 15 bases between the two germline ends. The CDR3 consists of 12 residues. Germline V gives CDR1 DFQATT, CDR2 SNEGSKA (reference sequence). This chain links TRBV20-1 with TRBJ1-2; D not resolved. The receptor was derived from a human donor who was either an allogeneic HSCT recipient or a stem cell or donor lymphocyte infusion donor (not recorded which). It is not recorded whose cells these are; they may come from a transplant donor. The specimen sequenced was blood, either unsorted or a sorted T cell fraction (not recorded which). The CDR3 nucleotides are TGCAGTGCCCCCCCCCGCCCCCTTGGCTACACCTTC. Protein product: CSAPPRPLGYTF.